This T cell receptor beta chain was recovered during a study of tumor-infiltrating lymphocytes in primary liver carcinoma. Overall study context: The patients included men and women who were aged 30 to 69 years.

The CDR3 is made up of 14 amino acids. Germline loops: CDR1 SGHAT, CDR2 FQNNGV. V shed 5 bases, J shed 10 bases, and the junction held 10 bases outside the gene matches. Reverse transcription of 500 to 650 ng total RNA with a constant-region primer produced TCR beta cDNA. Nested multiplex PCR, run for three rounds with slightly modified ARM-PCR, yielded TCR beta libraries. Amplification in the first two PCR rounds was performed using TRBV1-TRBV30 forward primers and a C-beta reverse primer for around 10 cycles each. TCRdb reprocessed the multiplex PCR reads with MiXCR, giving one entry per CDR3 protein. The table shows 330,000 or so distinct CDR3 sequences, with 65% occurring only once. The study extracted blood RNA from unsorted whole blood and also extracted germline DNA.

This chain connects TRBV11-2 to TRBJ2-2; TRBD1 matches at 7 bases. This TCR derives from a man aged 40-49 years with primary liver carcinoma and hepatitis B virus infection. The material sequenced was peripheral blood. In nucleotides, the CDR3 is TGTGCCAGCAGCCGCAGGGGGAACAACGCGGAGCTGTTTTTT. Translated, it gives CASSRRGNNAELFF.